This T cell receptor (beta chain) came from a study of CD8+ T cells in alopecia areata. It was cDNA, reverse transcribed from extracted RNA, that served as the sequencing template. Profiled with immunoSEQ multiplex PCR; TCRdb holds only in-frame clones, not every one. Of 200,000 to 250,000 clones listed, approximately 61% are singletons. The CDR3 covers 13 residues. Germline assignment: CDR1 ENHRY and CDR2 SYGVKD. V shed 6 bases and J shed 6 bases, with 9 bases lying between them. The sample consisted of CD4+ T cells sorted from blood, taken at week 0. V is TRBV10-3 and J is TRBJ1-6; possible D gene TRBD1, 5 bases. The TCR comes from a human donor with alopecia areata. CDR3 amino acids: CAIRTDGNSPLHF. In DNA form, the CDR3 reads TGTGCCATCAGGACAGATGGTAATTCACCCCTCCACTTT.